This paragraph reports one T cell receptor beta chain. The antigen remains unidentified. This same CDR3 is encoded by further DNA sequences in the sample. The data are from a study of shared clonotypes between healthy human individuals. General study findings and limits: A reduction in generation probabilities was seen for non-shared clonotypes relative to those shared by all four donors.

Germline CDR1 is MGHRA and CDR2 is YSYEKL. The CDR3 extends over 14 amino acids. Trimming removed 0 bases from V and 4 bases from J, with 7 bases in between. Sorted-subset replicate PCRs used 200 ng of genomic DNA. This amount corresponded to about 30,000 T cell genomes. Sequenced by immunoSEQ multiplex PCR; TCRdb stores in-frame clones only, minus some. In the table there are fewer than 1.8 million clones, about 98.5% of which are singletons. This receptor was taken from a young man in good health. The rearrangement links TRBV4-1 to TRBJ1-5; D gene unclear. Sequencing used naive CD4+ T cells sorted from blood. This sample's subset: CD45RA+ positively selected. CDR3 in amino acids: CASSQDGRNQPQHF. In DNA, the CDR3 is TGCGCCAGCAGCCAAGATGGGAGGAATCAGCCCCAGCATTTT.